This T cell receptor (beta chain) comes out of a study of tumor-infiltrating lymphocytes in primary liver carcinoma (dated by TCRdb to about 2017). For context, the study as a whole: Between late 2015 and early 2016, 5 or 6 patients in China with histopathologically diagnosed primary liver carcinoma had their tumors surgically resected. The five patients, three men and two women aged 30 to 69 years, had hepatocellular carcinoma (four) or combined HCC and intrahepatic cholangiocarcinoma (one). The five patients had tumors of stage T1-T3 N0M0, with maximum diameters ranging from roughly 4.2 to 11 cm. Samples yielded roughly 3.5 to 8 million productive TCRbeta reads; read depth did not differ significantly between tissue types. TCRbeta repertoire sequencing, expression microarrays and whole-exome sequencing were combined in the study across five regions of each liver tumor, with adjacent normal tissue and blood also included. A total of roughly 35 specimens from 5 patients underwent TCRbeta repertoire sequencing, comprising roughly 25 tumor regions, 5 adjacent noncancerous liver tissues and 5 peripheral blood samples. Technical replicate repertoires showed high reproducibility, with mean shared-clone rates roughly 0.88 and correlation coefficients above 0.95. Study-level results and caveats: Only the TCR beta chain was sequenced, which likely underestimates true repertoire diversity because unpaired alpha chains were not captured. Only a few patients were included in the study, and the authors note that the findings should be validated in a larger study. Consistent with antigen-driven expansion, pairs of tumor regions showed higher repertoire overlap (mean roughly 36%) than either tumor-adjacent pairs (about 17%) or tumor-blood pairs (roughly 14%). A significantly larger repertoire fraction was made up by the top 250 clones in tumors than in blood (p = 0.039). Because the samples were bulk and unsorted, CD4+ and CD8+ T cell repertoires could not be compared.

TRIzol reagent was used to extract blood RNA from unsorted whole blood, while the DNeasy Blood & Tissue kit provided the germline DNA. At the time of sampling, the patients were treatment-naive and had chronic HBV infection. Before surgery, roughly 4 milliliters of peripheral blood were drawn into K2EDTA tubes. Its CDR3 holds 13 amino acids, cysteine through phenylalanine. Only the CDR3 part of the read is kept: 39 bases, read in frame from the first base. V loses 1 base, J loses 8 bases, and the germline ends lie 12 bases apart. Taken from the germline V gene, the CDR1 and CDR2 loops are SQVTM and ANQGSEA. This clonotype was seen a handful of times. The specificity of this receptor is unknown. Per-nucleotide qualities are absent, and no much larger clonotype sits a single base away. Starting from 450 to 500 ng total RNA, TCRbeta-specific cDNA was produced by reverse transcription with a constant-region primer and ProtoScript II reverse transcriptase. Construction of the TCRbeta libraries relied on three nested rounds of multiplex PCR, following a slightly modified ARM-PCR procedure. Each of the first two PCR rounds ran for approximately 10 cycles using multiplex TRBV1-TRBV30 forward primers together with a Cbeta reverse primer. A final 25-cycle PCR with Deep VentR polymerase added sample barcodes and Illumina adapters. Before sequencing, amplicons between 200 and 500 bp were purified from gel using a QIAquick gel extraction kit. An Illumina HiSeq 2500 was used to sequence the TCRbeta amplicons, generating 250-bp paired-end reads. The original pipeline was this. To recover full CDR3 sequences, reads were quality-trimmed using Trimmomatic v0.33 and paired reads were then merged using FLASH v1.2.11. MiGEC v1.2.1b assigned V, D and J germline segments to the rearranged TCRbeta sequences. Clonotype statistics, along with Shannon-Wiener diversity indices, were calculated using VDJtools v1.0.0. Except for diversity analysis, only each sample's 250 most abundant clonotypes were used in subsequent analyses to reduce sampling bias. TCRdb trimmed public reads at Q25 via fastp, called clones via MiXCR and kept in-frame beta chains. Each entry is one CDR3 protein sequence, shown with its most common DNA and genes. The V and J calls and clone size are TCRdb's, not the authors'. Here the sample has 180,000 or so distinct CDR3 sequences; 50% to 75% occur a single time. In total, the top ten clones hold around 68% of the sample.

Sequencing used peripheral blood. The TCR was taken from a man in his forties with primary liver carcinoma and hepatitis B virus infection. The sequence is built from TRBV29-1 and TRBJ2-1; the D gene is possibly TRBD1 or TRBD2, with 6 bases matching each. The sequenced DNA is TGCAGCGTTGAAGGGAGGAGGGGGGATGAGCAGTTCTTC. Translated, this gives CSVEGRRGDEQFF.